Shown below are 24 T cell receptor beta chains from a single sample sequenced in a study of T cells in Graves' hyperthyroidism and ophthalmopathy. Regions amplified from RNA transcripts were the TCR beta CDR3 regions. During a first-round RT-PCR of the TCR CDR3, the HTBI primer set was used. TCRdb reanalysed the multiplex PCR reads using MiXCR and keeps one entry per CDR3 protein. This sample yields roughly 510,000 distinct CDR3 sequences, of which about 45% are seen a single time; roughly 45% belongs to the top ten. Sequenced: peripheral blood or thyroid tissue (not recorded which). These receptors originate from an adult woman with Graves' disease, either hyperthyroidism or ophthalmopathy (not recorded which).

V and J are TRBV9 and TRBJ1-1; D is ambiguous. Germline V lookup: CDR1 SGDLS, CDR2 YYNGEE. Trimming took off 4 bases at V and 5 bases at J, with 12 bases between the two ends. The CDR3 has 13 residues. This chain's CDR3 is CASSLGPLTEAFF. As DNA, the CDR3 is TGTGCCAGCAGCCTGGGCCCCCTGACTGAAGCTTTCTTT.

V usage is TRBV10-3 and J usage is TRBJ2-7, with 7 bases aligning to TRBD1. This CDR3 region has 13 residues. The ends lost 7 bases at V and 3 bases at J; junction bases unmatched: 6. Looked up from germline, CDR1 is ENHRY and CDR2 is SYGVKD. The CDR3, as DNA: TGTGCCATCAATCAGGACAGGAACTACGAGCAGTACTTC. Translating it yields CAINQDRNYEQYF.

A word on this clonotype: Mismatch with germline at one junction end may stem from a read error. The J gene is TRBJ1-2, the V gene TRBV25-1; 8 nucleotides agree with TRBD1. CDR1 MGHDK and CDR2 SYGVNS come from the germline V gene. The CDR3 totals 16 residues. CDR3 residues: CASSVRDRSAHYGYTF. The DNA of the CDR3 is TGTGCCAGTAGTGTCCGGGACAGGAGCGCCCACTATGGCTACACCTTC.

This clonotype was picked up a small number of times. This sequence joins TRBV20-1 and TRBJ1-5; D call uncertain. Trimming took 4 bases from V and 0 from J, leaving 16 bases between them. From germline, CDR1 is DFQATT and CDR2 SNEGSKA (reference sequence). The length of the CDR3 is 16 residues. CDR3 DNA sequence: TGCAGTGCTATAAGCGGGCTCGTTTATAGCAATCAGCCCCAGCATTTT. Encoded protein: CSAISGLVYSNQPQHF.

With respect to this clonotype: An end of the junction does not agree with germline; a read error may underlie this. The rearrangement links TRBV18 to TRBJ1-4; D unclear. The germline CDR1 and CDR2 sequences are KGHSH and LQKENI. This CDR3 contains 13 residues. CDR3 in amino acids: CAISPLNNEKLFF. The CDR3 DNA reads TGTGCCATCTCACCCCTGAACAATGAAAAACTGTTTTTT.

This clonotype was seen at least ten times. This chain joins TRBV15 and TRBJ1-5; D is uncertain. This CDR3 is 13 amino acids long. Per germline, CDR1 LNHNV and CDR2 YYDKDF (reference sequence). Trimming pared 5 bases from V and 3 bases from J, leaving 8 bases between. As DNA, the CDR3 is TGTGCCACCAGCTCCCCCAACAATCAGCCCCAGCATTTT. Residues: CATSSPNNQPQHF.

This clonotype was found a few times. The rearrangement links TRBV20-1 to TRBJ2-7; 9 bases fit TRBD1. This CDR3 comprises 14 residues. Germline V CDR1 and CDR2: DFQATT, SNEGSKA (reference sequence). J gave up 5 bases and V 4 bases, and 9 bases lay outside the gene matches. The CDR3 DNA reads TGCAGTGCTAAAAGGACAGGGGACCTGGACGAGCAGTACTTC. This sequence encodes CSAKRTGDLDEQYF.

Comments on this clonotype: One end of the junction is discordant with germline, which a read error may explain. The J gene is TRBJ2-2, the V gene TRBV7-2; D possibly matches TRBD1 or TRBD2 (5 bases each). Germline loops: CDR1 SGHTA, CDR2 FQGNSA. There are 11 residues in the CDR3. The CDR3 DNA is TGTGCCAGCAGCACAGGCTGGGAGCTGCTTTTT. It specifies CASSTGWELLF. Complete variable domain (other parts from reference TRBV7-2 and TRBJ2-2): GAGVSQSPSNKVTEKGKDVELRCDPISGHTALYWYRQSLGQGLEFLIYFQGNSAPDKSGLPSDRFSAERTGGSVSTLTIQRTQQEDSAVYLCASSTGWELLFGEGSRLTVL.

V gene TRBV29-1 combines with J gene TRBJ2-7; D remains ambiguous. V was clipped by 1 base and J by 6 bases, with 16 bases between them. The CDR3 loop spans 14 amino acids. CDR1 SQVTM and CDR2 ANQGSEA come from the germline V gene. CDR3 DNA: TGCAGCGTTGAAGCCGAGACGGGCCTTGGCGAGCAGTACTTC. This translates into CSVEAETGLGEQYF.

The V call is TRBV9, the J call TRBJ2-6; possibly TRBD1 for D (5 bases). The germline CDR1 and CDR2 sequences are SGDLS and YYNGEE. Trimming pared 3 bases from V and 1 base from J, leaving 8 bases between. The CDR3 totals 15 residues. Written as DNA, the CDR3 is TGTGCCAGCAGCGCTCAGGGATCTGGGGCCAACGTCCTGACTTTC. Protein sequence: CASSAQGSGANVLTF.

The chain is built from TRBV2 and TRBJ1-1; D gene uncertain. The ends were cut back, 5 bases at V and 4 bases at J, with 17 bases in the middle. The CDR3 extends over 15 amino acids. Germline V gene data show CDR1 as SNHLY and CDR2 as FYNNEI. The CDR3 loop reads CASSPRPIQATEAFF. DNA for the CDR3: TGTGCCAGCAGTCCCCGCCCCATCCAGGCCACTGAAGCTTTCTTT.

The chain is built from TRBV29-1 and TRBJ1-2, with 7 bases lining up with TRBD1. Germline V gene data show CDR1 as SQVTM and CDR2 as ANQGSEA. The length of the CDR3 is 12 residues. This CDR3 reads CSASRGQAGYTF. The DNA of the CDR3 is TGCAGTGCTAGTAGGGGGCAGGCTGGCTACACCTTC. The whole variable domain, filled in from reference TRBV29-1 and TRBJ1-2, reads SAVISQKPSRDICQRGTSLTIQCQVDSQVTMMFWYRQQPGQSLTLIATANQGSEATYESGFVIDKFPISRPNLTFSTLTVSNMSPEDSSIYLCSASRGQAGYTFGSGTRLTVV.

The chain couples TRBV5-1 to TRBJ1-6; 11 bases are a match to TRBD1. The CDR3 has 16 residues. Germline lookup yields CDR1 SGHRS and CDR2 YFSETQ. V dropped 4 bases and J dropped 7; count of bases not matched to a gene: 7. CDR3: CASSERTGGSNSPLHF. As DNA, the CDR3 is TGCGCCAGCAGCGAACGGACAGGGGGCTCAAATTCACCCCTCCACTTT.

The chain joins TRBV2 to TRBJ2-2; no reliable D call. Germline V gene lookup returns CDR1 SNHLY and CDR2 FYNNEI. The CDR3 consists of 13 residues. Trimming removed 6 bases from V and 4 bases from J, with 9 bases in between. This chain's CDR3 is CASRGISTGELFF. The CDR3 coding sequence is TGTGCCAGCAGGGGGATAAGCACCGGGGAGCTGTTTTTT.

Worth noting for this clonotype: A read error may explain this, as a much larger clone is one base away. The chain carries TRBV20-1 and TRBJ2-5; 11 bases are a match to TRBD1. CDR3 length: 15 residues. Germline CDR1 reads DFQATT; CDR2 reads SNEGSKA (reference sequence). CDR3 sequence: CNASGTGGIGETQYF. CDR3 bases: TGCAATGCTTCCGGGACAGGGGGGATTGGTGAGACCCAGTACTTC.

This clonotype has more than one count but fewer than ten. The rearrangement joins TRBV18 to TRBJ1-2, with unresolved D. Trimming left V 5 bases short and J 10 bases short, with 20 bases between. The length of the CDR3 is 14 residues. The germline V gene encodes CDR1 KGHSH and CDR2 LQKENI. CDR3 in DNA: TGTGCCAGCTCAAGATATCGGGGTGTCGATGTCTACACCTTC. Encoded protein: CASSRYRGVDVYTF.

This clonotype was seen once. V usage is TRBV10-3 and J usage is TRBJ1-2, with TRBD1 as a possible D gene (5 bases). The CDR3 length is 14 residues. CDR1 is ENHRY and CDR2 is SYGVKD in the germline V gene. Trimming took off 8 bases at V and 2 bases at J, with 15 bases between the two ends. CDR3 coding DNA: TGTGCCATCGGTACGCCAGGGATAAACTATGGCTACACCTTC. Protein: CAIGTPGINYGYTF.

Note on this clonotype: This may be a read error: a much more frequent sequence differs by one nucleotide. The rearrangement joins TRBV6-1 to TRBJ2-5; D possibly corresponds to TRBD2 (7 bases). Trimming left V 4 bases short and J 5 bases short, with 14 bases between. The CDR3 runs 14 residues. The V gene's germline CDR1 is MNHNS and CDR2 SASEGT. DNA for the CDR3: TGTGCCAGCAGTGGATGGGGGGGCAGGGAGACCCAGTACTTC. Its translation: CASSGWGGRETQYF.

This clonotype was seen a few times. The V and J genes are TRBV6-6 and TRBJ1-5, with unresolved D. Per the germline V gene, CDR1 is MNHNY and CDR2 is SVGAGI (reference sequence). V was shortened by 4 bases and J by 2 bases, with 9 bases between the two germline ends. The CDR3 contains 14 residues. This chain's CDR3 is CASSLDWRNQPQHF. CDR3 DNA sequence: TGTGCCAGCAGTTTAGACTGGCGCAATCAGCCCCAGCATTTT.

This clonotype was detected ten times or more. V gene TRBV6-2 or TRBV6-3 combines with J gene TRBJ1-5, with a weak D call TRBD1 (5 bases). Germline CDR1 MNHEY, CDR2 SVGEGT. V was pared by 8 bases and J by 4 bases, with 15 bases between. CDR3 size: 14 residues. In DNA form, the CDR3 reads TGTGCCAGCGGCTCAGGGCGCTGGAATCAGCCCCAGCATTTT. This gives the protein CASGSGRWNQPQHF.

The table lists this clonotype with many counts. The chain links TRBV12-3 or TRBV12-4 to TRBJ1-5, with 10 bases identical to TRBD1. V lost 6 bases and J lost 1; bases outside the gene matches: 6. This CDR3 has 16 residues. CDR3 DNA sequence: TGTGCCAGCAGCAATGGACAGGGGGAAAGCAATCAGCCCCAGCATTTT. Protein: CASSNGQGESNQPQHF.

In this sample, this clonotype turned up many times. The chain joins TRBV20-1 to TRBJ2-7; D tentatively reads TRBD1 or TRBD2 (6 bases each). In germline, CDR1 is DFQATT, CDR2 SNEGSKA (reference sequence). The germline V and J ends were trimmed by 6 bases and 3 bases, with 24 bases remaining between them. This CDR3 is 16 amino acids long. The CDR3 DNA reads as TGCAGTGCCCGACCTATAACAGGGACTTATCGCTACGAGCAGTACTTC. This gives the protein CSARPITGTYRYEQYF.

This clonotype was seen a handful of times. The V gene is TRBV4-1, the J gene TRBJ2-7; maybe TRBD1 (5 bases). The CDR3 extends over 17 amino acids. The V end was cut by 1 base, the J end by 0 bases, with 16 bases between. CDR1 and CDR2 (germline): MGHRA, YSYEKL. CDR3 bases: TGCGCCAGCAGCCAAGGACAGTCCCGGGCCAACTCCTACGAGCAGTACTTC. Its protein product is CASSQGQSRANSYEQYF.

This clonotype was detected only a few times. The genes are TRBV15 and TRBJ2-5; 8 bases line up with TRBD1. Looked up from germline, CDR1 is LNHNV and CDR2 is YYDKDF (reference sequence). The trim removed 8 bases at V and 2 bases at J, leaving 4 bases unmatched. This CDR3 is built from 13 residues. CDR3 residues: CATVGQAQETQYF. CDR3 bases: TGTGCCACCGTGGGACAGGCGCAAGAGACCCAGTACTTC.